This entry lists 20 T cell receptor beta chains sequenced from one sample in a study of cytomegalovirus exposure and HLA in healthy donors. Data came from immunoSEQ multiplex PCR; TCRdb stores just in-frame clones and leaves some out. The table has just over 65,000 clones, 97% seen once; the top ten hold under 2%. Sequencing was performed on PBMCs. Every receptor here comes from a woman aged 18-29 years in good health and CMV-seropositive.

This sequence joins TRBV6-1 and TRBJ2-5; 8 bases align to TRBD2. The CDR3 has 12 residues. Germline V gene data show CDR1 as MNHNS and CDR2 as SASEGT. V shed 7 bases, J shed 4 bases, and the junction held 2 bases outside the gene matches. The CDR3 sequence is CASTGTRETQYF. CDR3 sequence (DNA): TGTGCCAGCACCGGGACTAGAGAGACCCAGTACTTC.

This clone was seen a single time. J is TRBJ1-1 and V is TRBV14, with D possibly being TRBD1 (5 bases). V was pared by 11 bases and J by 0 bases, with 13 bases between. The CDR3 contains 13 residues. CDR1 SGHDN and CDR2 FVKESK come from the germline V gene. The CDR3 protein is CADRAQVNTEAFF. DNA of the CDR3: TGTGCCGACCGGGCACAGGTGAACACTGAAGCTTTCTTT. The full variable domain, its missing parts supplied by reference TRBV14 and TRBJ1-1, is EAGVTQFPSHSVIEKGQTVTLRCDPISGHDNLYWYRRVMGKEIKFLLHFVKESKQDESGMPNNRFLAERTGGTYSTLKVQPAELEDSGVYFCADRAQVNTEAFFGQGTRLTVV.

The V gene is TRBV19, the J gene TRBJ2-1; 7 bases fit TRBD2. The germline V gene encodes CDR1 LNHDA and CDR2 SQIVND (reference sequence). This CDR3 has 16 residues. V trimming: 5 bases; J trimming: 6 bases; junction bases outside the gene matches: 13. The CDR3 nucleotides are TGTGCCAGTAGTGCCCAGTCAGGACTAGGTAGCAATGAGCAGTTCTTC. Translated, it gives CASSAQSGLGSNEQFF.

This chain links TRBV4-1 with TRBJ2-1; D gene unclear. V shed 0 bases and J shed 7 bases, with 10 bases lying between them. Germline loops: CDR1 MGHRA, CDR2 YSYEKL. This CDR3 contains 14 residues. The chain's CDR3 is CASSQEPLSNEQFF. The CDR3 DNA reads TGCGCCAGCAGCCAAGAGCCCCTCAGTAATGAGCAGTTCTTC.

This clone showed up just once. The chain joins TRBV19 to TRBJ2-4, with a weak D call TRBD1 (6 bases). The CDR3 covers 16 residues. Germline V gene sequence: CDR1 LNHDA, CDR2 SQIVND (reference sequence). V lost 7 bases and J 1 base, leaving 17 bases between the germline ends. In DNA, the CDR3 is TGTGCCAGTACGACCCCAGGGGCCTCGGCCAAAAACATTCAGTACTTC. Its protein is CASTTPGASAKNIQYF.

The rearrangement joins TRBV2 to TRBJ2-2; D gene unclear. The V gene's germline CDR1 is SNHLY and CDR2 FYNNEI. V gave up 4 bases and J gave up 7 bases, with 4 bases separating them. This CDR3 comprises 11 residues. CDR3 nucleotide sequence: TGTGCCAGCAGTGTTCGCGGGGAGCTGTTTTTT. It yields the protein CASSVRGELFF.

J is TRBJ2-7 and V is TRBV6-6; 7 bases line up with TRBD1. The germline CDR1 and CDR2 sequences are MNHNY and SVGAGI (reference sequence). The V and J ends lost 7 bases and 5 bases, in that order; junction bases with no gene match: 8. CDR3 length: 13 residues. This CDR3 reads CASTLDRAHEQYF. In nucleotides, the CDR3 is TGTGCCAGCACGCTAGACAGGGCCCACGAGCAGTACTTC.

V gene TRBV28 combines with J gene TRBJ2-6; possibly TRBD1 for D (6 bases). This CDR3 contains 16 residues. The germline V and J ends were trimmed by 2 bases and 8 bases, with 16 bases remaining between them. Germline CDR1 is MDHEN and CDR2 is SYDVKM. The CDR3 coding sequence is TGTGCCAGCAGTTTAGGGGGCGGTCCCCTAACCAACGTCCTGACTTTC. Encoded protein: CASSLGGGPLTNVLTF.

The V call is TRBV28, the J call TRBJ2-1, with D perhaps matching TRBD1 (5 bases). Germline CDR1 reads MDHEN; CDR2 reads SYDVKM. The length of the CDR3 is 13 residues. The V end was cut by 4 bases, the J end by 7 bases, with 11 bases between. CDR3 sequence reads: CASSSTGFNEQFF. The CDR3, as DNA: TGTGCCAGCAGTTCTACAGGATTTAATGAGCAGTTCTTC.

J is TRBJ1-1 and V is TRBV7-9, with D perhaps matching TRBD1 (6 bases). The CDR3 has 16 residues. The V end was cut by 1 base, the J end by 0 bases, with 12 bases between. CDR1 and CDR2 from the germline V gene are SEHNR and FQNEAQ (reference sequence). CDR3 coding DNA: TGTGCCAGCAGCTTAGGGTTGACAGGTTTGAACACTGAAGCTTTCTTT. Its translation: CASSLGLTGLNTEAFF.

This clone was detected only once. This rearrangement joins TRBV29-1 to TRBJ1-2, with 9 bases aligning to TRBD1. The V gene end was trimmed by 5 bases and the J gene end by 2 bases; junction bases not matched to a gene: 6. The CDR3 is 14 amino acids. Germline V gene sequence: CDR1 SQVTM, CDR2 ANQGSEA. CDR3 coding DNA: TGCAGCGTTCCGGACAGGGGAGAGAACTATGGCTACACCTTC. It translates to CSVPDRGENYGYTF.

This chain uses TRBV7-3 with TRBJ2-1; tentatively, D is TRBD2 (6 bases). CDR1 is SGHTA, CDR2 FQGTGA, per germline. V lost 5 bases to trimming and J lost 6 bases, with 14 bases between them. The CDR3 contains 14 residues. CDR3 coding DNA: TGTGCCAGCAGCGAGCCGGGACTTCCCAATGAGCAGTTCTTC. Residues: CASSEPGLPNEQFF.

The rearrangement uses TRBV7-3 and TRBJ2-1; 7 bases fit TRBD2. Losses at the gene ends were 6 bases for V and 0 bases for J; bases not matched to a gene: 8. CDR1 is SGHTA and CDR2 is FQGTGA in the germline V gene. This CDR3 region has 16 residues. Here the CDR3 DNA reads TGTGCCAGCAGTTCGATAGCGGGCCACTCCTACAATGAGCAGTTCTTC. Translating it yields CASSSIAGHSYNEQFF.

The V gene is TRBV27, the J gene TRBJ1-2, with D possibly matching TRBD1 (5 bases). Germline values: CDR1 MNHEY, CDR2 SMNVEV (reference sequence). V was cut by 0 bases and J by 8 bases, with 13 bases left in between. The CDR3 is made up of 14 amino acids. CDR3 nucleotides: TGTGCCAGCAGTTTATCTGCAGGGACTTGGGGCTACACCTTC. Translation gives CASSLSAGTWGYTF.

The V and J genes are TRBV15 and TRBJ1-2; tentatively, D is TRBD1 (6 bases). The V gene's germline CDR1 is LNHNV and CDR2 YYDKDF (reference sequence). The V end lost 0 bases, the J end lost 8 bases, and 13 bases lay between the germline ends. The CDR3 sequence is 14 residues long. The CDR3: CATSRDLGGDGYTF. In DNA, the CDR3 is TGTGCCACCAGCAGAGATTTAGGGGGTGACGGCTACACCTTC.

This clone was detected once. The chain links TRBV15 to TRBJ2-7; 7 bases map to TRBD1. J gave up 2 bases and V 4 bases, and 11 bases lay outside the gene matches. Germline values: CDR1 LNHNV, CDR2 YYDKDF (reference sequence). The CDR3 is 16 amino acids. The CDR3 sequence is CATSNPRDSFTYEQYF. CDR3 in DNA: TGTGCCACCAGCAACCCCCGGGACAGCTTCACCTACGAGCAGTACTTC.

This CDR3 is CASRVAGVYEQYF. The CDR3 DNA follows: TGTGCCAGCAGGGTAGCGGGAGTCTACGAGCAGTACTTC. The rearrangement joins TRBV28 to TRBJ2-7, with TRBD2 matching over 9 bases. The trim removed 6 bases at V and 3 bases at J, leaving 3 bases unmatched. Germline-derived CDR1 and CDR2 are MDHEN and SYDVKM. The CDR3 runs to 13 residues.

This chain links TRBV28 with TRBJ1-1; a weak D match, TRBD1 (5 bases). The CDR3 runs to 13 residues. CDR1 and CDR2 from the germline V gene are MDHEN and SYDVKM. V lost 2 bases and J lost 3, with 7 bases in between. CDR3 loop: CASSLQGYTEAFF. Written as DNA, the CDR3 is TGTGCCAGCAGTTTACAGGGATACACTGAAGCTTTCTTT. Full variable domain (remainder filled in from reference TRBV28 and TRBJ1-1): DVKVTQSSRYLVKRTGEKVFLECVQDMDHENMFWYRQDPGLGLRLIYFSYDVKMKEKGDIPEGYSVSREKKERFSLILESASTNQTSMYLCASSLQGYTEAFFGQGTRLTVV.

The chain carries TRBV5-4 and TRBJ2-1; 8 bases are shared with TRBD2. J gave up 6 bases and V 1 base, and 12 bases lay outside the gene matches. Germline CDR1 reads SGHNT; CDR2 reads YYREEE (reference sequence). The CDR3 runs 17 residues. The CDR3 region is CASSLSSLAGTANEQFF. CDR3 DNA: TGTGCCAGCAGCTTGTCATCATTAGCGGGAACAGCCAATGAGCAGTTCTTC.

The chain couples TRBV5-1 to TRBJ2-7; 8 nucleotides line up with TRBD1. J was trimmed by 2 bases and V by 3 bases; bases with no gene match: 10. This CDR3 is built from 16 residues. CDR1 is SGHRS, CDR2 YFSETQ, per germline. CDR3 nucleotide sequence: TGCGCCAGCAGCTGGGGTCTGGACAGGGCCACCTACGAGCAGTACTTC. Its translation is CASSWGLDRATYEQYF.